The entry below describes one TCR beta chain. The data originate from a study of blood T cell repertoires in COVID-19. Overall study: Nucleic acid was either cDNA or gDNA, and it came from T cells, B-cell-depleted T cells, or PBMCs.

CDR3 length: 13 amino acids. CDR1 and CDR2 from the germline V gene are MNHEY and SMNVEV (reference sequence). Trimming left V 7 bases short and J 1 base short, with 10 bases between. Profiled with immunoSEQ multiplex PCR; TCRdb holds only in-frame clones, not every one. The table has about 150,000 clones, 80% to 90% seen once. What was sequenced was peripheral blood. This TCR derives from a man between 18 and 35 years old with COVID-19, enrolled during active disease. This sequence joins TRBV27 and TRBJ1-1; tentatively, D is TRBD1 (6 bases). The CDR3 DNA follows: TGTGCCAGCAAAGGGGGAGAGAACACTGAAGCTTTCTTT. This gives the protein CASKGGENTEAFF.